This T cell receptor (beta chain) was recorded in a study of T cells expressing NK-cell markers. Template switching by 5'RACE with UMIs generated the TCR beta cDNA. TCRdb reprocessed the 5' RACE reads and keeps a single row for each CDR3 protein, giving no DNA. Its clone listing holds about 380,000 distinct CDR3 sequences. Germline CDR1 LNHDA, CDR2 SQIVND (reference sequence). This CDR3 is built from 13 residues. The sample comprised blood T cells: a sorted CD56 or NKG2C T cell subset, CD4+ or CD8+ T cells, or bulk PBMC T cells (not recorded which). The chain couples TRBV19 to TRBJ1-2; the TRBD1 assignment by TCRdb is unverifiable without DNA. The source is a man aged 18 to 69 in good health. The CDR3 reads CASTELGLYGYTF.